This TCR beta chain comes out of a study of patients and donors after allogeneic stem cell transplantation. Trimming left V 3 bases short and J 3 bases short, with 21 bases between. The CDR3 is 17 amino acids. Each CDR3 protein gets one entry after TCRdb re-called the RT-PCR reads with MiXCR. The table lists over 150,000 distinct CDR3 sequences, approximately 30% of them singletons. The J gene is TRBJ2-7, the V gene TRBV12-3 or TRBV12-4, with D maybe TRBD1 (5 bases). The sequence derives from a human donor who was either an allogeneic HSCT recipient or a stem cell or donor lymphocyte infusion donor (not recorded which). It is not recorded whose cells these are; they may come from a transplant donor. Sequencing was performed on blood, either unsorted or a sorted T cell fraction (not recorded which). This chain's CDR3 is CASSFVPGNKPNYEQYF. The CDR3 DNA sequence: TGTGCCAGCAGTTTTGTTCCAGGGAACAAACCTAACTACGAGCAGTACTTC.